This T cell receptor beta chain was captured by sequencing in a study of memory CD4+ T cells and cytomegalovirus serostatus. About the research overall: Of the healthy Belgian adults, 9 or 10 were CMV seropositive and 20 to 30 seronegative.

The sort gate was single viable CD3+CD4+CD8-CD45RO+ cells for memory CD4+ T cells. Positive selection with CD4 microbeads enriched total CD4+ T cells. Germline V gene lookup returns CDR1 SGHRS and CDR2 YFSETQ. CDR3 size: 13 residues. Trimming pared 2 bases from V and 4 bases from J, leaving 9 bases between. In the authors' workflow: Out-of-frame sequences were removed, leaving roughly 2,200,000 distinct TCRbeta sequences. Sequencing used immunoSEQ multiplex PCR; TCRdb keeps in-frame clones, though not all of them. V, J and clone size are taken as reported in that table, and D and trimming were inferred from the DNA itself. The sample shows just over 45,000 clones, under 85% of them seen only once.

The rearrangement uses TRBV5-1 and TRBJ2-5; the D is unclear. This clonotype was sampled from an adult in good health and CMV-seronegative. The sequenced sample consisted of memory CD4+ T cells from blood. CDR3 protein: CASSFGPGETQYF. CDR3 bases: TGCGCCAGCAGCTTTGGCCCGGGAGAGACCCAGTACTTC.